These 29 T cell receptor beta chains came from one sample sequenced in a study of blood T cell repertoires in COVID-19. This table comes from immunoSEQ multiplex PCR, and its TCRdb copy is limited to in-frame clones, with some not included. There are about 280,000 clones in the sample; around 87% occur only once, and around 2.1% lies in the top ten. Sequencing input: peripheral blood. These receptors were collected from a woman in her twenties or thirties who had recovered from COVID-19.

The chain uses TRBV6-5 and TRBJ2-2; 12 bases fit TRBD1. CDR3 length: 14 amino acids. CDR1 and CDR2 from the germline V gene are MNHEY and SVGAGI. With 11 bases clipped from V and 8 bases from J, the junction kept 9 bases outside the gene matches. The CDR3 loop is CAVRGQGASGELFF. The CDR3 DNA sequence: TGTGCCGTGCGGGGACAGGGGGCATCGGGGGAGCTGTTTTTT.

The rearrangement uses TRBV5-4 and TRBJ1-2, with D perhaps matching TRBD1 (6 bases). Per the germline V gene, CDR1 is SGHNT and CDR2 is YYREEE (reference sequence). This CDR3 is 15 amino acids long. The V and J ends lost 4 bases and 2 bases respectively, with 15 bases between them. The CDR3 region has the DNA TGTGCCAGCAGCCCCGGTGCAGGGGCCAACTATGGCTACACCTTC. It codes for CASSPGAGANYGYTF.

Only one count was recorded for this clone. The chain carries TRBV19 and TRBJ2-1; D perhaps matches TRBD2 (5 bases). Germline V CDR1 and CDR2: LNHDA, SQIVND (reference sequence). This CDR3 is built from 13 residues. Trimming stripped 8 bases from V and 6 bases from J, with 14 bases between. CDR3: CASSRATSNEQFF. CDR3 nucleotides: TGTGCCAGTTCGAGGGCCACATCCAATGAGCAGTTCTTC.

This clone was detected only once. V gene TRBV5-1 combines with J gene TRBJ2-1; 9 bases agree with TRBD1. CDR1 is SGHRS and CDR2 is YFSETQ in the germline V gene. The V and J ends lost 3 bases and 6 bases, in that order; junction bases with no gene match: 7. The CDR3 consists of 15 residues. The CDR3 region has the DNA TGCGCCAGCAGCTCCACAGGGGGCAAAGGCAATGAGCAGTTCTTC. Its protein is CASSSTGGKGNEQFF.

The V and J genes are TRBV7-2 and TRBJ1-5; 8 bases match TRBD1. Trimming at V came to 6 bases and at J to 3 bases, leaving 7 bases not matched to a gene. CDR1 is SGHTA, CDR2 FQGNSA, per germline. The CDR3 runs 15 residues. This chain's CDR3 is CASRVTGAINQPQHF. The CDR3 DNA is TGTGCCAGCAGAGTGACAGGGGCAATCAATCAGCCCCAGCATTTT.

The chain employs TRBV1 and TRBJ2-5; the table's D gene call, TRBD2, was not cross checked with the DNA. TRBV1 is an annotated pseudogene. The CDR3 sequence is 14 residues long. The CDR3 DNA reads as TGCACCAGCAGCCGTACTAGCTATAAGGAGACCCAGTACTTC. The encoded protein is CTSSRTSYKETQYF.

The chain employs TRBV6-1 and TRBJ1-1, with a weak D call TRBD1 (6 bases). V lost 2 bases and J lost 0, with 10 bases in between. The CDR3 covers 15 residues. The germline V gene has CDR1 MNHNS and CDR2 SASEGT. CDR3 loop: CASSEIGQMNTEAFF. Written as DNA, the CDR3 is TGTGCCAGCAGTGAAATCGGACAGATGAACACTGAAGCTTTCTTT.

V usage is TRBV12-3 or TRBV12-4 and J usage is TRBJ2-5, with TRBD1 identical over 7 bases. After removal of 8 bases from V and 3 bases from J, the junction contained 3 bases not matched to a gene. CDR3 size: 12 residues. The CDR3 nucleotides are TGTGCCAGCGGGACAGCCAAAGAGACCCAGTACTTC. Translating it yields CASGTAKETQYF.

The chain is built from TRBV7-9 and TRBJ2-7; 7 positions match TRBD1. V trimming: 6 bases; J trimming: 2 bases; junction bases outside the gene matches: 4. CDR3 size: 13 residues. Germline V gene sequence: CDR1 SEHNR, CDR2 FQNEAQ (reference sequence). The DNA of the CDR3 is TGTGCCAGCAGGACAGGGAGCGCCTACGAGCAGTACTTC. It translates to CASRTGSAYEQYF.

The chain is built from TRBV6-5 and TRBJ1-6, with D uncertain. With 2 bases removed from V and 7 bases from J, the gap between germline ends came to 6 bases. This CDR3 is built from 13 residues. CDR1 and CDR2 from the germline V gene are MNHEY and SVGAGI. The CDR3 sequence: CASSYDINSPLHF. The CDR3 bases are TGTGCCAGCAGTTACGACATAAATTCACCCCTCCACTTT.

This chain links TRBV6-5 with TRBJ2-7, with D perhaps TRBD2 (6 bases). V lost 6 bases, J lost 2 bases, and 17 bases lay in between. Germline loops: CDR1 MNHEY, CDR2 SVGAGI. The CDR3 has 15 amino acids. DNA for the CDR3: TGTGCCAGCAGGGAGGGCGGGGCCGCAACCTACGAGCAGTACTTC. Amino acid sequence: CASREGGAATYEQYF.

The CDR3 sequence: CASTGDISYEQYF. CDR3 bases: TGTGCCAGCACCGGGGACATCTCCTACGAGCAGTACTTC. The V call is TRBV6-5, the J call TRBJ2-7, with a weak D call TRBD1 (6 bases). The V end lost 7 bases, the J end lost 0 bases, and 10 bases lay between the germline ends. The germline V gene has CDR1 MNHEY and CDR2 SVGAGI. The CDR3 covers 13 residues.

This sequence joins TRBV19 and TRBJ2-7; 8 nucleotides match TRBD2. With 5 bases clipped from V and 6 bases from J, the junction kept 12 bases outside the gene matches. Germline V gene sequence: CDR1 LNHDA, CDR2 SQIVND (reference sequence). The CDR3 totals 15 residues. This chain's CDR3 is CASSQPVERGLEQYF. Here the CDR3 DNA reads TGTGCCAGTAGTCAACCCGTTGAGCGGGGGCTCGAGCAGTACTTC.

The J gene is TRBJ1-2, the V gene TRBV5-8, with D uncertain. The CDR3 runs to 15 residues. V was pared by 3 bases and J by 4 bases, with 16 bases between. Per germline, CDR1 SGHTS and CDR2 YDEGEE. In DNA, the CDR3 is TGTGCCAGCAGCTCCTTCGCGGGGAACCTCTATGGCTACACCTTC. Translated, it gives CASSSFAGNLYGYTF.

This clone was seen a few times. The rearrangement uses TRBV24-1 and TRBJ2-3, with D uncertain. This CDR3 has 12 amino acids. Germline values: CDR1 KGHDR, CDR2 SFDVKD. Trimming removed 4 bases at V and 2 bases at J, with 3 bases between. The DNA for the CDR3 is TGTGCCACCAGTGACCACACAGATACGCAGTATTTT. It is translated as CATSDHTDTQYF.

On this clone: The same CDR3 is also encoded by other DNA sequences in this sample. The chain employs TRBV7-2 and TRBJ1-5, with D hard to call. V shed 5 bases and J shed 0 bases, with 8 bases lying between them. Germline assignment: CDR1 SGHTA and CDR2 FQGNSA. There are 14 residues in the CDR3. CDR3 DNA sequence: TGTGCCAGCAGCCCAGGTGTTAGCAATCAGCCCCAGCATTTT. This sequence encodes CASSPGVSNQPQHF.

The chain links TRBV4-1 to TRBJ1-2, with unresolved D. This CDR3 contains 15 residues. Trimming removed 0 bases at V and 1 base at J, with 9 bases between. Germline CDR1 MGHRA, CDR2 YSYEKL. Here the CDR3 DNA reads TGCGCCAGCAGCCAAGAGTCTACCGTTAACTATGGCTACACCTTC. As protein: CASSQESTVNYGYTF.

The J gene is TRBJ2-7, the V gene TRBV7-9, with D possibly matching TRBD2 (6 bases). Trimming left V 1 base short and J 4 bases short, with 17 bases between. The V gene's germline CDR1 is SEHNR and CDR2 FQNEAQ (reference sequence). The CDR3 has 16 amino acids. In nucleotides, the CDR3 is TGTGCCAGCAGCTTAGTCGGGACTCCGTTCTCTTACGAGCAGTACTTC. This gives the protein CASSLVGTPFSYEQYF.

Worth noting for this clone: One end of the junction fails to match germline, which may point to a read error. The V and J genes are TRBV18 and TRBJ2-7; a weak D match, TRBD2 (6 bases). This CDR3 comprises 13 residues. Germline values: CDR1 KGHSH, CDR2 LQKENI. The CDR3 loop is CASSEGTGNDQYF. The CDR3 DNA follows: TGTGCCAGCTCCGAGGGGACTGGTAACGATCAGTACTTC.

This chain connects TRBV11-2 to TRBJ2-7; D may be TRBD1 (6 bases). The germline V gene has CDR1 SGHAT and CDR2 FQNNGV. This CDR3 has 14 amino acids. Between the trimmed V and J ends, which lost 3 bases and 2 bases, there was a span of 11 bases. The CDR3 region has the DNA TGTGCCAGCAGCTTCATTAGGACAGCCTACGAGCAGTACTTC. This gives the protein CASSFIRTAYEQYF.

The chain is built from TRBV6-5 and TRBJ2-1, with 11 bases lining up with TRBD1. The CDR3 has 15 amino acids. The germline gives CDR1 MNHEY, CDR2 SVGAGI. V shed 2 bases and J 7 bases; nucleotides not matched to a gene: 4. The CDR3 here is CASSYGQGALNEQFF. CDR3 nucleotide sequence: TGTGCCAGCAGTTACGGACAGGGGGCGCTGAATGAGCAGTTCTTC.

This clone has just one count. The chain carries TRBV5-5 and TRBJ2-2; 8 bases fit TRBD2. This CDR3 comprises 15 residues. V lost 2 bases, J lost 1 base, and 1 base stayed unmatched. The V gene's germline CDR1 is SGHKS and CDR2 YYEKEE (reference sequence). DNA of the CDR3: TGTGCCAGCAGCTTAACTAGCGGGAACACCGGGGAGCTGTTTTTT. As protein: CASSLTSGNTGELFF. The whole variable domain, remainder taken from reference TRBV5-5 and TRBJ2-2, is DAGVTQSPTHLIKTRGQQVTLRCSPISGHKSVSWYQQVLGQGPQFIFQYYEKEERGRGNFPDRFSARQFPNYSSELNVNALLLGDSALYLCASSLTSGNTGELFFGEGSRLTVL.

As DNA, the CDR3 is TGTGCCAGCGGACCCCAACAGGGCATGAACACTGAAGCTTTCTTT. This translates into CASGPQQGMNTEAFF. The chain links TRBV27 to TRBJ1-1; a possible D gene is TRBD1 (6 bases). Germline CDR1 and CDR2: MNHEY and SMNVEV (reference sequence). Trimming pared 8 bases from V and 0 bases from J, leaving 16 bases between. The CDR3 is 15 residues long.

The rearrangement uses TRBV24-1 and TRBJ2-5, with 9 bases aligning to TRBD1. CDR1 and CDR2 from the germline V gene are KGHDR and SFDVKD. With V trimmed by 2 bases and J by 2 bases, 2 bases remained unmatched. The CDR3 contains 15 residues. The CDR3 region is CATSDSGTGQETQYF. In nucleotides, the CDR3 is TGTGCCACCAGTGATTCCGGGACAGGGCAAGAGACCCAGTACTTC.

The CDR3 DNA reads as TGCAGTGCTAGTAGGGCTGGACAGGGGTTCTCCTACGAGCAGTACTTC. Protein sequence: CSASRAGQGFSYEQYF. The chain has TRBV20-1 and TRBJ2-7; 9 bases fit TRBD1. Germline CDR1 and CDR2: DFQATT and SNEGSKA (reference sequence). V was clipped by 3 bases and J by 0 bases; unmatched bases: 9. The CDR3 consists of 16 residues.

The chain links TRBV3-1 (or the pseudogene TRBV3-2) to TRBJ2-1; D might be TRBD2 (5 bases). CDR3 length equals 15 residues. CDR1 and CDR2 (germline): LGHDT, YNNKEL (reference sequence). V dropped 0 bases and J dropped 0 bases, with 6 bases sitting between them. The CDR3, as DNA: TGTGCCAGCAGCCAAGACCGGGGCTCCTACAATGAGCAGTTCTTC. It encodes CASSQDRGSYNEQFF.

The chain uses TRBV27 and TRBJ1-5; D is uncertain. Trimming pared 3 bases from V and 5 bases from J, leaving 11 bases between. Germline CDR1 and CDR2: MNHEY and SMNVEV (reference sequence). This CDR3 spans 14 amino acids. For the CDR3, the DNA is TGTGCCAGCAGTTTGGTCCGGTCGGATCAGCCCCAGCATTTT. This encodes CASSLVRSDQPQHF.

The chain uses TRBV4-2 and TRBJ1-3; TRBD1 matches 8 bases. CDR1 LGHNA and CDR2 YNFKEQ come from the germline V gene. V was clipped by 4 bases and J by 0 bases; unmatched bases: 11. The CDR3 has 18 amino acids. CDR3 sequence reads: CASSRGWQGASSGNTIYF. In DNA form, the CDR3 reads TGTGCCAGCAGCCGAGGGTGGCAGGGGGCCAGCTCTGGAAACACCATATATTTT.

The CDR3: CASSHWTGRGFTEAFF. CDR3 nucleotide sequence: TGTGCCAGCAGCCACTGGACAGGGAGGGGGTTCACTGAAGCTTTCTTT. The gene calls are TRBV7-9 and TRBJ1-1, with 8 bases aligning to TRBD1. This CDR3 comprises 16 residues. Trimming at V came to 5 bases and at J to 4 bases, leaving 12 bases not matched to a gene. In germline, CDR1 is SEHNR, CDR2 FQNEAQ (reference sequence).